This T cell receptor beta chain was profiled in a study of monozygotic twins with inflammatory bowel disease. Via template switching, UMIs carrying a 6-nucleotide sample barcode were introduced. TCRdb re-called the 5' RACE reads and shows each CDR3 protein once, DNA omitted. This sample's table has around 400,000 distinct CDR3 sequences. CDR1 LNHDA and CDR2 SQIVND come from the germline V gene (reference sequence). This CDR3 has 15 residues. Findings and caveats of the study: The authors found no support for a single strong IBD-associated signal or clonotype.

To note about this clonotype: What it binds is unknown.

The sequencing input was blood. The V gene is TRBV19, the J gene TRBJ1-1; lacking DNA, the TRBD1 call made by TCRdb goes unchecked. The clonotype was recovered from a human donor with ulcerative colitis or Crohn's disease, or a healthy co-twin of an affected twin (not recorded which). CDR3 sequence: CASSSLDRGLTEAFF.